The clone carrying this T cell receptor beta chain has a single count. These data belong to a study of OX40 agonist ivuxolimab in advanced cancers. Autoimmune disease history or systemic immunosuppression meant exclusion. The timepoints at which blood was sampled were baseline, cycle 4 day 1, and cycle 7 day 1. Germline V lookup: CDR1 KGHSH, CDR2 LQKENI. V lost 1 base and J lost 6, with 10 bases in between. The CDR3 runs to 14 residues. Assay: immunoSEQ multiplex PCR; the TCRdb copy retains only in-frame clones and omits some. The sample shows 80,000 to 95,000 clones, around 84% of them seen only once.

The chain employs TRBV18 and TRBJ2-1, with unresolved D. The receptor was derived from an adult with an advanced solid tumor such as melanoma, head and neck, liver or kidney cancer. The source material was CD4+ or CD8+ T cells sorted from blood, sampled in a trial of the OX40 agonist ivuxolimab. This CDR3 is CASSPLTSRNEQFF. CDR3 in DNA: TGTGCCAGCTCACCACTCACTTCCCGCAATGAGCAGTTCTTC. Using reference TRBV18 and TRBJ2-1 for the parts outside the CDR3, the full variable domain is NAGVMQNPRHLVRRRGQEARLRCSPMKGHSHVYWYRQLPEEGLKFMVYLQKENIIDESGMPKERFSAEFPKEGPSILRIQQVVRGDSAAYFCASSPLTSRNEQFFGPGTRLTVL.